The subject of this entry is one TCR beta chain. Only in-frame clones appear in the TCRdb table, and some are missing; sequencing was by immunoSEQ multiplex PCR. The repertoire holds roughly 1,500,000 clones, with roughly 98.5% as singletons. These data belong to a study of shared clonotypes between healthy human individuals. Germline V lookup: CDR1 WSHSY, CDR2 SAAADI. The CDR3 covers 13 residues. The ends were cut back, 2 bases at V and 8 bases at J, with 10 bases in the middle. The chain uses TRBV10-2 and TRBJ2-1; D is undetermined. The material sequenced was naive CD4+ T cells sorted from blood. Subset specified: CD45RA+ positively selected. This TCR was sampled from a man under 40 in good health. Written as DNA, the CDR3 is TGCGCCAGCAGTGAGGGGCTTAGTGATGAGCAGTTCTTC. This translates into CASSEGLSDEQFF.